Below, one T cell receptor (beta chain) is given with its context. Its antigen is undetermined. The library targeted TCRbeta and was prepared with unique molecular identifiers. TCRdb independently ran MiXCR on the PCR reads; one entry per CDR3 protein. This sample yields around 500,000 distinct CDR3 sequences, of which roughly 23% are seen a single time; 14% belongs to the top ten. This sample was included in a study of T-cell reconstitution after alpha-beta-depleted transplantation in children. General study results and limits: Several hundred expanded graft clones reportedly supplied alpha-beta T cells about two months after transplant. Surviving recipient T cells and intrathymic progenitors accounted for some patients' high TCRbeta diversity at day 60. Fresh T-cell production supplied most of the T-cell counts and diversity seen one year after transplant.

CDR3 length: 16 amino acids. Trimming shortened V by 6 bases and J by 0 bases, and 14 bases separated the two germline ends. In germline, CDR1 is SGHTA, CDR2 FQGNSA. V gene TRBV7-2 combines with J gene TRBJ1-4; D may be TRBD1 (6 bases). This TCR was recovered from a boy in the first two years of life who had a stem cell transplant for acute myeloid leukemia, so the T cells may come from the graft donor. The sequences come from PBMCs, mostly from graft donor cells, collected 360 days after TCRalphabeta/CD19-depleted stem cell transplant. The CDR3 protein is CASSSGYRATNEKLFF. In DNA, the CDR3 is TGTGCCAGCAGTTCGGGTTACAGGGCAACTAATGAAAAACTGTTTTTT.